This T cell receptor beta chain was captured by sequencing in a study of T-cell reconstitution after alpha-beta-depleted transplantation in children (dated by TCRdb to 2016 to 2018). About the full investigation: The study quantitatively tracked T-cell immune reconstitution after TCRalphabeta/CD19-depleted allogeneic hematopoietic cell transplantation in children using TCR repertoire profiling.

A word on this clonotype: Its specific antigen is unknown. No base-level quality is on record; no much larger clone is a single base apart.

The library relied on PCR. Sequencer: Illumina HiSeq 2500. TCR libraries were prepared with molecular barcoding, using unique molecular identifiers to normalize TCRbeta repertoire quantification. In TCRdb, the public reads were trimmed at Q25 with fastp and aligned with MiXCR, with productive beta chains retained. Each entry is one CDR3 protein sequence, shown with its most common DNA and genes. Recorded for this sample are approximately 89,000 distinct CDR3 sequences; roughly a sixth of them occurred a single time. The top ten constitute around a fifth of the sample. The label giving this sample's treatment or condition can be read as: allogeneic hematopoietic cell transplantation with graft depleted of TCRalphabeta T cells and CD19 B cells. The children who served as transplant recipients had been given grafts of TCRalphabeta/CD19-depleted allogeneic hematopoietic cells. Here is what the overall study found, with its caveats: Over subsequent months, a decline in hyperexpanded clone frequencies was noted, and after one year, T-cell counts and TCRbeta diversity were mostly ascribed to newly produced T cells. Apparently early alphabetaT-cell count recovery about two months after transplant reportedly relied on only several hundred rapidly expanded clones derived from non-depleted graft cells. In some patients, the high TCRbeta diversity seen at day 60 was put down to recipient T cells and intrathymic progenitors that had survived conditioning.

V lost 8 bases and J lost 5 bases; the stretch between them is 16 bases long. The CDR3 spans 15 residues, from the cysteine through the phenylalanine. Of the read, only the CDR3 DNA is kept; its 45 bases are in frame from base 1. The V and J segments used are TRBV12-3 or TRBV12-4 and TRBJ1-6, and the D gene may be TRBD1, 6 bases matching. The sample was PBMCs, mostly from graft donor cells, taken 180 days after TCRalphabeta/CD19-depleted stem cell transplant. This TCR was recovered from a male patient aged 2 to 10 who had a stem cell transplant for acute lymphoblastic leukemia, so the T cells may come from the graft donor. The DNA is TGTGCCAGCGGATACGGAACAGGGAATAATTCACCCCTCCACTTT. Its protein product is CASGYGTGNNSPLHF.